Listed here is a single T cell receptor beta chain. Method: immunoSEQ multiplex PCR; TCRdb's copy keeps in-frame clones and lacks some. The top ten hold less than 0.95% of the sample, which has 430,000 or so clones, around 90% seen once. The data are from a study of blood T cell repertoires in COVID-19. For the study at large: Some COVID-19 samples were acute and others convalescent; all came from the United States, Italy and Spain. The analysed material was cDNA or gDNA that came from T cells, B-cell-depleted T cells, or PBMCs.

Unmatched junction bases numbered 6, after V lost 4 bases and J lost 1 base. Germline CDR1 reads LGHDT; CDR2 reads YNNKEL (reference sequence). The CDR3 covers 18 residues. Seattle-derived patients entered the study during active infection and were followed longitudinally. This receptor was obtained from a man aged 18 to 35 with COVID-19, enrolled during active disease. Sample: peripheral blood. The rearrangement uses TRBV3-1 (or the pseudogene TRBV3-2) and TRBJ2-2; 13 bases line up with TRBD2. The DNA for the CDR3 is TGTGCCAGCAGCCCTCCCCGGACTAGCGGGAGGAACACCGGGGAGCTGTTTTTT. Translating gives CASSPPRTSGRNTGELFF.